The clone carrying this T cell receptor (beta chain) has a single count. Authors' processing steps: From reference gene primer amplification, estimates of nucleated cell counts were derived. Only in-frame clones appear in the TCRdb table, and some are missing; sequencing was by immunoSEQ multiplex PCR. The V and J calls and clone size are taken from that table; D and trimming were inferred from the DNA. The sample holds 210,000 or so clones, about four fifths seen once. The data derive from a study of blood T cell repertoires in COVID-19. Germline CDR1 and CDR2: LGHDT and YNNKEL (reference sequence). This CDR3 is built from 16 residues. The trim removed 4 bases at V and 0 bases at J, leaving 6 bases unmatched.

This TCR came from a woman aged 45-65 years with active or convalescent COVID-19. The sample was peripheral blood. The chain links TRBV3-1 (or the pseudogene TRBV3-2) to TRBJ1-3; 7 nucleotides agree with TRBD1. The CDR3 spells CASSRNRGSSGNTIYF. DNA of the CDR3: TGTGCCAGCAGCCGAAACAGGGGAAGCTCTGGAAACACCATATATTTT.